This TCR beta chain is from a study of identical twins. Study-wide results and limits: Researchers caution that invariant MAIT and iNKT cells could partly confound zero-insertion analyses. Models, which agreed with sharing between unrelated individuals, nonetheless underestimated the out-of-frame TCR alpha sharing seen in monozygotic twins. Insertions were fewer in abundant cord blood beta clonotypes, whereas memory repertoires showed none of this pattern.

This clonotype occurred a few times. The target antigen is unknown. Germline V gives CDR1 SQVTM, CDR2 ANQGSEA. The CDR3 length is 12 residues. V shed 6 bases and J 4 bases; nucleotides not matched to a gene: 4. TCRdb reanalysed the 5' RACE reads using MiXCR and keeps one entry per CDR3 protein. Among hundreds of thousands of distinct CDR3 sequences listed, roughly 8% were seen once. The sample was also linked to a second study, of yellow fever vaccine responses in identical twins.

This TCR was recovered from a woman under 30 in good health. The sequenced sample consisted of PBMCs. The V gene is TRBV29-1, the J gene TRBJ2-3; 7 bases fit TRBD1. The chain's CDR3 is CSVRTGADTQYF. For the CDR3, the DNA is TGCAGCGTCAGAACAGGGGCAGATACGCAGTATTTT.